Listed below are T cell receptor beta chains from one sample, sequenced in a study of T cell responses to AZD1222 COVID-19 vaccine. The assay was immunoSEQ multiplex PCR, and TCRdb's table has in-frame clones only and misses some. The sample has 75,000 to 100,000 clones; about nine tenths are singletons. Material: peripheral blood, obtained on day 0 of AZD1222 vaccination. The receptors were gathered from an adult in good health. CDR3s include the opening cysteine and the closing phenylalanine or tryptophan. D genes are given only for firm matches. Clone size is stated in some rows and not others, as once, few, many or a class when expanded.

TGTGCCAGCTCACCAGCGGCCCGCGAGCAGTTCTTC	CASSPAAREQFF	TRBJ2-1	TRBV18	NA	NA
TGTGCCATCACCTTCTCCGGGACAGGCGGTGGCTACACCTTC	CAITFSGTGGGYTF	TRBJ1-2	TRBV25-1	TRBD1	NA
TGTGCCAGCAGCTTACCTGGGGGGGACGAGCCCCAGCATTTT	CASSLPGGDEPQHF	TRBJ1-5	TRBV7-9	NA	NA
TGTGCCAGCAGCTTTGGGACGGACTACGAGCAGTACTTC	CASSFGTDYEQYF	TRBJ2-7	TRBV7-8	NA	NA
TGTGCCAGCAGCTTTCCGGATACAGATACGCAGTATTTT	CASSFPDTDTQYF	TRBJ2-3	TRBV7-2	NA	NA
TGTGCCAGCAGCTTGAGCAGGAGGCTGCAGGACACTGAAGCTTTCTTT	CASSLSRRLQDTEAFF	TRBJ1-1	TRBV7-9	NA	NA
TGCGCCAGCAGCCAAAGGGGAGGCTCCTCCTCCTACAATGAGCAGTTCTTC	CASSQRGGSSSYNEQFF	TRBJ2-1	TRBV4-3	NA	NA
TGTGCCAGCAGCTTAGGGGACAGGGACAGCGAAGAGCAGTTCTTC	CASSLGDRDSEEQFF	TRBJ2-1	TRBV7-3	TRBD1	NA
TGTGCCAGCAGCCAAGGAGGGACAGCGAACACTGAAGCTTTCTTT	CASSQGGTANTEAFF	TRBJ1-1	TRBV14	TRBD1	NA
TGTGCCAGCGGGCTCGGATCCGATGAGCAGTTCTTC	CASGLGSDEQFF	TRBJ2-1	TRBV11-2	NA	NA
TGCGCCAGCAGCCAAGATGGGACTAGCATCCCCGGGGAGCTGTTTTTT	CASSQDGTSIPGELFF	TRBJ2-2	TRBV4-3	TRBD2	NA
TGTGCCAGCAGCTTGGACGGTTATGGCTACACCTTC	CASSLDGYGYTF	TRBJ1-2	TRBV6-2/TRBV6-3	NA	NA
TGTGCCAGCAGCCTTGACCGGAGGGACGAGCAGTACTTC	CASSLDRRDEQYF	TRBJ2-7	TRBV14	NA	NA
TGTGCCAGCAGTTTTCCCCCCCGGAGTGGGGAGCTGTTTTTT	CASSFPPRSGELFF	TRBJ2-2	TRBV28	NA	NA
TGTGCCACCAGTGATGGGGGGTTAGGGTTCGACAATGAGCAGTTCTTC	CATSDGGLGFDNEQFF	TRBJ2-1	TRBV24-1	NA	NA
TGTGCCAGCAGCCAAGACCAGGTCGGGGGCTCTGGGGCCAACGTCCTGACTTTC	CASSQDQVGGSGANVLTF	TRBJ2-6	TRBV3-1/TRBV3-2	NA	NA
TGTGCCAGCCGGACTAGCGGGAGTAACACCGGGGAGCTGTTTTTT	CASRTSGSNTGELFF	TRBJ2-2	TRBV27	TRBD2	NA
TGTGCCAGCTGGTTGGGGACCCAGTACTTC	CASWLGTQYF	TRBJ2-5	TRBV6-5	NA	NA
TGTGCCAGCAGTTCGGGAGGGCGAGCGTACGAGCAGTACTTC	CASSSGGRAYEQYF	TRBJ2-7	TRBV28	TRBD2	NA
TGTGCCAGCAGCTATTTACAGGGACGGCCCCAGCATTTT	CASSYLQGRPQHF	TRBJ1-5	TRBV6-2/TRBV6-3	NA	NA
TGCGCCAGCAGCCAAATCCCTAACGGGGCTCAGCCCCAGCATTTT	CASSQIPNGAQPQHF	TRBJ1-5	TRBV4-1	NA	NA
TGCGCCAGCAGCTTGGCCAGGGGGACAGGGGGCAAGTACAATGAGCAGTTCTTC	CASSLARGTGGKYNEQFF	TRBJ2-1	TRBV5-1	TRBD1	NA
TGTGCCAGCAGTTTCAGCGGGAGTCGTGACGGGGAGCTGTTTTTT	CASSFSGSRDGELFF	TRBJ2-2	TRBV28	TRBD2	NA
TGCAGTGCTAGTCTCGGCGGGAGGGCCGGGTACGAGCAGTACTTC	CSASLGGRAGYEQYF	TRBJ2-7	TRBV20-1	TRBD2	NA
TGTGCCAGTAGTATTCTCCCAGGGAGCACCGGGGAGCTGTTTTTT	CASSILPGSTGELFF	TRBJ2-2	TRBV19	NA	NA
TGTGCCTGGGGGACTAGCGGGATTAAAACCGGGGAGCTGTTTTTT	CAWGTSGIKTGELFF	TRBJ2-2	TRBV30	TRBD2	NA
TGTGCCAGCAGCCGTCGGCTAGCGGGGGGTAATGAGCAGTTCTTC	CASSRRLAGGNEQFF	TRBJ2-1	TRBV7-2	TRBD2	once
TGTGCCAGCAGCTTGGACCCGGGACAAACGAACACTGAAGCTTTCTTT	CASSLDPGQTNTEAFF	TRBJ1-1	TRBV5-5	NA	NA
TGCGCCAGCAGCCAAGACGTAGGACTAGCGGCAAACACCGGGGAGCTGTTTTTT	CASSQDVGLAANTGELFF	TRBJ2-2	TRBV4-3	TRBD2	NA
TGTGCCACCCGAGGGACAGGCGCGAACACCGGGGAGCTGTTTTTT	CATRGTGANTGELFF	TRBJ2-2	TRBV24-1	TRBD1	NA
TGTGCCAGCAGTTGGTTGGGGGCTAACAGGGTCGGGTTT	CASSWLGANRVGF	TRBJ1-1	TRBV2	NA	NA
TGTGCCAGTAGTACCCGGAACTATGGCTACACCTTC	CASSTRNYGYTF	TRBJ1-2	TRBV19	NA	NA
TGTGCCAGCGGGAGGGGTAATTCACCCCTCCACTTT	CASGRGNSPLHF	TRBJ1-6	TRBV6-5	NA	NA
TGTGCCAGCAGCGGGTGGGGAGCGGGAGTTAGCTACAATGAGCAGTTCTTC	CASSGWGAGVSYNEQFF	TRBJ2-1	TRBV5-8	TRBD2	NA
TGTGCCAGCAGCTTGGTAGATGGGTTTGAGCAGTTCTTC	CASSLVDGFEQFF	TRBJ2-1	TRBV7-3	NA	NA